The T cell receptor beta chain under discussion was sequenced for a study of T-cell memory formation after mild COVID-19. TCRdb redid the calling of the 5' RACE reads with MiXCR, one entry per CDR3 protein. The top ten hold 13% to 15% of the sample, which has 150,000 to 200,000 distinct CDR3 sequences, 14% seen once. As regards this clonotype: Its specificity is not known.

The CDR3 runs to 14 residues. CDR1 and CDR2 (germline): LNHNV, YYDKDF (reference sequence). Trimming left V 3 bases short and J 5 bases short, with 8 bases between. Findings and limits, study-wide: The study found balanced CD4/CD8 in clones contracting day 15 to 85 and a CD4+ lean in later expanders. The authors left the SARS-CoV-2 specificity of second-wave clones peaking on day 37 unconfirmed.

The V gene is TRBV15, the J gene TRBJ1-6, with D tentatively TRBD1 (6 bases). This receptor was identified in an adult woman who had mild COVID-19 (a few samples of this study predate the infection). Cell type and time point are not known. The sample was PBMCs or a T cell subset sorted from them (not recorded which). The CDR3: CATSRDRDNSPLHF. DNA of the CDR3: TGTGCCACCAGCAGGGACAGAGATAATTCACCCCTCCACTTT.